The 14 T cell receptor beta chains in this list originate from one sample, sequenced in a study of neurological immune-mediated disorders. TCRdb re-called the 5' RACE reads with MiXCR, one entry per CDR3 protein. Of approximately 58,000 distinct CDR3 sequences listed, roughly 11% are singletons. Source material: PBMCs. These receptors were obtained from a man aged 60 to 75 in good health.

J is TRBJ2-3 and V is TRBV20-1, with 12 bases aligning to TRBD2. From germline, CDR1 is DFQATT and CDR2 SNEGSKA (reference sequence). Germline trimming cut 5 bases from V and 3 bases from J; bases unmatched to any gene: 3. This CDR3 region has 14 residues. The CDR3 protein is CSALLAGGTDTQYF. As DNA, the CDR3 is TGCAGTGCTTTACTAGCGGGGGGAACAGATACGCAGTATTTT.

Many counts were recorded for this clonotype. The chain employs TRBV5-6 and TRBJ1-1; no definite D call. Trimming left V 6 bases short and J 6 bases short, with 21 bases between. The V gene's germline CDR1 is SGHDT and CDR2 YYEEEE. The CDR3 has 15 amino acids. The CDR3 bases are TGTGCCAGCATCCCCTTCTACCGGGGAGGCGCTGAAGCTTTCTTT. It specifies CASIPFYRGGAEAFF.

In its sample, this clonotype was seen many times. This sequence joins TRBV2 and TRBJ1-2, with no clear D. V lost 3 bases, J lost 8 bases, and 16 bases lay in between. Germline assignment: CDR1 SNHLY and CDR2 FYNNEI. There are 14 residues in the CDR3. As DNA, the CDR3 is TGTGCCAGCAGTGATCTGGCCAGGACTAACGGCTACACCTTC. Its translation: CASSDLARTNGYTF.

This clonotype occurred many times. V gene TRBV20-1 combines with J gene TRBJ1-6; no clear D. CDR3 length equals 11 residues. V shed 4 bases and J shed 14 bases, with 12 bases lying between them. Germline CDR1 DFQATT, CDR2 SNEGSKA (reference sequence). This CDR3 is CSATDVSSLHF. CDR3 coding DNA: TGCAGTGCTACGGACGTATCTTCCCTCCACTTT.

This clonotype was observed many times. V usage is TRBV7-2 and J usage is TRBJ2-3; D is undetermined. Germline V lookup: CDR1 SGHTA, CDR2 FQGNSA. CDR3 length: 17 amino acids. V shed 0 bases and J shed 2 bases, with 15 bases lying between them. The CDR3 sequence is CASSLAGPGRYTDTQYF. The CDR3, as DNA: TGTGCCAGCAGCTTAGCGGGCCCCGGGCGATACACAGATACGCAGTATTTT.

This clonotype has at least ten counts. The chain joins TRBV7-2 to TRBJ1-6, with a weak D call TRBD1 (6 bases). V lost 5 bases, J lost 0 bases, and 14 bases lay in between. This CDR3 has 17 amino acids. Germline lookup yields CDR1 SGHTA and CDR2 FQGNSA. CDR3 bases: TGTGCCAGCAGCCCAAAAACAGGGAGCTCCTATAATTCACCCCTCCACTTT. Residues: CASSPKTGSSYNSPLHF.

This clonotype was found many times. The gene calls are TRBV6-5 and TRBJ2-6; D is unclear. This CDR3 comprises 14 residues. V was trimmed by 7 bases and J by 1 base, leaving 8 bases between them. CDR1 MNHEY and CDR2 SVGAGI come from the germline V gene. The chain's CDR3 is CASKTPSGANVLTF. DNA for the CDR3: TGTGCCAGCAAAACCCCGTCTGGGGCCAACGTCCTGACTTTC.

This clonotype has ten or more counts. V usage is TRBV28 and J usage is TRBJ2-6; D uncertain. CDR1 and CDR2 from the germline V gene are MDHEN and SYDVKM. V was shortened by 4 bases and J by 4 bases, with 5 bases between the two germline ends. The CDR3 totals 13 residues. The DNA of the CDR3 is TGTGCCAGCAGTTCTCAGGGGGCCAACGTCCTGACTTTC. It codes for CASSSQGANVLTF. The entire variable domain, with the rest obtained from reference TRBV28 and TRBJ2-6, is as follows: DVKVTQSSRYLVKRTGEKVFLECVQDMDHENMFWYRQDPGLGLRLIYFSYDVKMKEKGDIPEGYSVSREKKERFSLILESASTNQTSMYLCASSSQGANVLTFGAGSRLTVL.

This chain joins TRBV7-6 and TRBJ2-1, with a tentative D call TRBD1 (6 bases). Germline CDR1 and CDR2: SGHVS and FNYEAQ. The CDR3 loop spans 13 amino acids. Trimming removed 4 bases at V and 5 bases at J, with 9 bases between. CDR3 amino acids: CASSSRTDNEQFF. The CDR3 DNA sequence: TGTGCCAGCAGCTCCCGGACAGACAATGAGCAGTTCTTC.

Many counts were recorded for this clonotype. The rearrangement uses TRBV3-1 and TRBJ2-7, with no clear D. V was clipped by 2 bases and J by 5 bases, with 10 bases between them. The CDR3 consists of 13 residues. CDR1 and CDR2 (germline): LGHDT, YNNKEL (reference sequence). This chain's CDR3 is CASSQPLTDEQYF. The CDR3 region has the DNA TGTGCCAGCAGCCAACCCTTAACCGACGAGCAGTACTTC.

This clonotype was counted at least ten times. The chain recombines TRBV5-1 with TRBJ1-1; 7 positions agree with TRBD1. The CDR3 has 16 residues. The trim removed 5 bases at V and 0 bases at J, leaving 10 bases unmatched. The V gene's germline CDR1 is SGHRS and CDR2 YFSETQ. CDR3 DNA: TGCGCCAGCAGGGAACAGGGGTTCTATATGAACACTGAAGCTTTCTTT. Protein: CASREQGFYMNTEAFF.

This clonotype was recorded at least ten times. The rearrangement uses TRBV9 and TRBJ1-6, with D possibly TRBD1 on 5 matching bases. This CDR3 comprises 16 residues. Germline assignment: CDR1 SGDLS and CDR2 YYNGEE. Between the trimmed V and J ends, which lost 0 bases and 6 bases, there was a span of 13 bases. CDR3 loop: CASSVDGAFLNSPLHF. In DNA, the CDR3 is TGTGCCAGCAGCGTAGACGGGGCATTTCTTAATTCACCCCTCCACTTT.

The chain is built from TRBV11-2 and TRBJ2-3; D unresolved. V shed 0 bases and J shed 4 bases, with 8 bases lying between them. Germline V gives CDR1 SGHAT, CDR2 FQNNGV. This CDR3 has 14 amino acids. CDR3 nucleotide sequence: TGTGCCAGCAGCTTAGATATAGGGCCAGATACGCAGTATTTT. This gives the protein CASSLDIGPDTQYF.

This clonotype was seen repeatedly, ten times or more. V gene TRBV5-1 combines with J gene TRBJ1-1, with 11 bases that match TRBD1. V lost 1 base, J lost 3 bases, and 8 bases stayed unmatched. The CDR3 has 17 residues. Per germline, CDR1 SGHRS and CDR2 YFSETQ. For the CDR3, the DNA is TGCGCCAGCAGCTTGAGGGGACAGGGGGGTTCGGACACTGAAGCTTTCTTT. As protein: CASSLRGQGGSDTEAFF.